This T cell receptor beta chain appears in the sequencing data of a study of blood T cells in healthy people across ages. The CDR3 is 16 amino acids. V dropped 2 bases and J dropped 1; count of bases not matched to a gene: 5. The V gene's germline CDR1 is SGHDT and CDR2 YYEEEE. A sample-barcoded 5' primer and a J-beta primer mix were used in a second PCR of roughly 7 to 12 cycles. Each cDNA molecule was tagged by a template-switch adaptor with 12 random nucleotides. TCRdb re-called the 5' RACE reads with MiXCR, one entry per CDR3 protein. Of around 2 million distinct CDR3 sequences in the sample, around 42% were seen once. This clonotype was detected a few times. Its antigen is currently unknown. Each sample yielded at least 5.5 micrograms of PBMC total RNA. Study results and caveats: In older individuals, TCR beta diversity per million T cells was lower, falling roughly linearly with age. Estimated diversity across one million T cells was deemed an underestimate.

The receptor was isolated from a human donor in good health. The chain carries TRBV5-6 and TRBJ2-1; 8 positions agree with TRBD2. Input material: blood. CDR3 nucleotides: TGTGCCAGCAGCTTCGGGACTAGTGCGTCCTACAATGAGCAGTTCTTC. It is translated as CASSFGTSASYNEQFF.